The 5 T cell receptor beta chains listed next were all sequenced from one sample in a study of CD8 T cells in ankylosing spondylitis (dated by TCRdb to 2017 to 2019). Beyond this particular receptor, the publication reports: Blood from ankylosing spondylitis patients appeared to be characterized by a TCR beta motif composed of eight highly homologous amino acid variants.

Which antigens these TCRs recognize remains unknown. To prepare the library, 5' RACE was applied. TCRdb lists the instrument as Illumina HiSeq 2500. The raw public data were reprocessed by TCRdb itself: fastp quality trimming at Q25, MiXCR clonotype calling, in-frame beta chains only. Identical CDR3 proteins give one entry, which carries the most common genes and DNA. This sample lists around 770,000 distinct CDR3 sequences; approximately 10% were detected once. Together, the top ten hold 0.51% of the sample. The specimen sequenced was blood, either unsorted or a sorted T cell fraction (not recorded which). The receptors come from a male donor with ankylosing spondylitis.

The V gene is TRBV28, the J gene TRBJ2-3; 8 bases are a match to TRBD1. CDR3 length: 15 residues. The trim removed 6 bases at V and 4 bases at J, leaving 9 bases unmatched. The V gene's germline CDR1 is MDHEN and CDR2 SYDVKM. For the CDR3, the DNA is TGTGCCAGCAGCTCGGGACAGGTCTTCCCAGATACGCAGTATTTT. Its translation is CASSSGQVFPDTQYF.

The chain carries TRBV24-1 and TRBJ2-2; D not certain. The CDR3 covers 15 residues. Germline V gene sequence: CDR1 KGHDR, CDR2 SFDVKD. Trimming shortened V by 4 bases and J by 1 base, and 9 bases separated the two germline ends. Here the CDR3 DNA reads TGTGCCACCAGTGACTCGGGCGGGAACACCGGGGAGCTGTTTTTT. Its translation is CATSDSGGNTGELFF.

This clonotype was observed a handful of times. The V call is TRBV7-2, the J call TRBJ2-5; D could derive from TRBD1 or TRBD2 (6 bases each). CDR3 length equals 16 residues. Germline-derived CDR1 and CDR2 are SGHTA and FQGNSA. The V end lost 2 bases, the J end lost 5 bases, and 18 bases lay between the germline ends. The CDR3 here is CASSLPTGGLQETQYF. The CDR3 DNA reads as TGTGCCAGCAGCTTACCGACCGGGGGCCTCCAGGAGACCCAGTACTTC.

V usage is TRBV20-1 and J usage is TRBJ2-7; 9 nucleotides match TRBD1. Per the germline V gene, CDR1 is DFQATT and CDR2 is SNEGSKA (reference sequence). Trimming took 8 bases from V and 3 from J; bases not matched to a gene: 14. The CDR3 sequence is 15 residues long. CDR3 amino acids: CSTIYTGTGNYEQYF. CDR3 in DNA: TGCAGTACCATTTACACCGGGACAGGGAACTACGAGCAGTACTTC.

This clonotype has a handful of counts. The chain employs TRBV28 and TRBJ1-1, with no clear D. The ends were cut back, 3 bases at V and 0 bases at J, with 14 bases in the middle. The CDR3 length is 16 residues. Germline V gene data show CDR1 as MDHEN and CDR2 as SYDVKM. The CDR3 nucleotides are TGTGCCAGCAGTTTCGTGGCATCCAGCCTGAACACTGAAGCTTTCTTT. Its translation: CASSFVASSLNTEAFF. Variable domain in full (rest from reference TRBV28 and TRBJ1-1): DVKVTQSSRYLVKRTGEKVFLECVQDMDHENMFWYRQDPGLGLRLIYFSYDVKMKEKGDIPEGYSVSREKKERFSLILESASTNQTSMYLCASSFVASSLNTEAFFGQGTRLTVV.